These 25 T cell receptor beta chains originate from one sample sequenced in a study of beta chain features in type 1 diabetes. The antigens these receptors bind are not known. Notes on the study in general: Among all four CD4+ subsets, Type 1 diabetes patients had TCRB CDR3s that were moderately but significantly shorter.

TCRB transcripts that were expressed got sequenced, as all of the isolated RNA had been reverse transcribed. Assay used: immunoSEQ multiplex PCR; TCRdb lists only in-frame clones, some missing. The sample contains some 350,000 clones, 9.6% of which appear only once. The specimen was central memory CD4+ T cells from blood. The receptors were gathered from a man in his thirties or forties with type 1 diabetes.

This clone was counted between two and nine times. The rearrangement uses TRBV5-6 and TRBJ2-5; 11 bases align to TRBD1. Germline V CDR1 and CDR2: SGHDT, YYEEEE. This CDR3 has 19 residues. With 4 bases clipped from V and 1 base from J, the junction kept 15 bases outside the gene matches. For the CDR3, the DNA is TGTGCCAGCAGCCTGGGACAGGGGGGTCTTGCCTCCGTCCAAGAGACCCAGTACTTC. Translation: CASSLGQGGLASVQETQYF.

This clone was detected a few times. This chain links TRBV7-9 with TRBJ1-1; D not resolved. V was clipped by 3 bases and J by 9 bases, with 8 bases between them. This CDR3 has 11 amino acids. Germline V gene lookup returns CDR1 SEHNR and CDR2 FQNEAQ (reference sequence). The CDR3 DNA reads TGTGCCAGCAGCTTCGGGTTCCAAGCTTTCTTT. Translating it yields CASSFGFQAFF.

The chain combines TRBV9 with TRBJ2-3; TRBD2 agrees at 7 bases. The trim removed 3 bases at V and 14 bases at J, leaving 12 bases unmatched. The CDR3 runs 13 residues. Germline CDR1 reads SGDLS; CDR2 reads YYNGEE. The CDR3 bases are TGTGCCAGCAGCGGCCGAGGGCGGGAGTGGGCGTATTTT. Amino acid sequence: CASSGRGREWAYF.

This clone was observed a handful of times. The chain recombines TRBV9 with TRBJ2-4; D is possibly TRBD1 or TRBD2 (5 bases each). CDR3 length equals 15 residues. CDR1 and CDR2 (germline): SGDLS, YYNGEE. Between the trimmed V and J ends, which lost 0 bases and 9 bases, there was a span of 16 bases. CDR3 sequence (DNA): TGTGCCAGCAGCGTAGGCCTAGGGGAGAATGGCATTCAGTACTTC. This gives the protein CASSVGLGENGIQYF.

The chain uses TRBV19 and TRBJ1-5; tentatively, D is TRBD1 (5 bases). The V gene lost 6 bases and the J gene lost 3 bases, with 15 bases spanning the gap. The CDR3 totals 15 residues. Looked up from germline, CDR1 is LNHDA and CDR2 is SQIVND (reference sequence). CDR3 in DNA: TGTGCCAGTAGATTCGACAGAGTGAACAATCAGCCCCAGCATTTT. It specifies CASRFDRVNNQPQHF.

CDR3 residues: CASSPEGGADYGYTF. DNA for the CDR3: TGTGCCAGCAGCCCGGAAGGGGGCGCGGACTATGGCTACACCTTC. J is TRBJ1-2 and V is TRBV28, with 7 bases fitting TRBD1. V lost 6 bases, J lost 3 bases, and 10 bases stayed unmatched. Germline V gene sequence: CDR1 MDHEN, CDR2 SYDVKM. The CDR3 sequence is 15 residues long.

This clone was detected ten times or more. The chain has TRBV2 and TRBJ2-7; TRBD1 matches at 10 bases. CDR1 and CDR2 from the germline V gene are SNHLY and FYNNEI. V shed 2 bases and J 3 bases; nucleotides not matched to a gene: 13. The CDR3 is 18 amino acids. CDR3 residues: CASSENWGWTGGYYEQYF. The CDR3 region has the DNA TGTGCCAGCAGTGAAAACTGGGGCTGGACAGGGGGTTACTACGAGCAGTACTTC.

The chain recombines TRBV11-1 with TRBJ2-7; tentatively, D is TRBD1 or TRBD2 (5 bases each). Germline V gives CDR1 SGHAT, CDR2 FQDESV (reference sequence). V was pared by 5 bases and J by 4 bases, with 18 bases between. The CDR3 totals 15 residues. The CDR3 coding sequence is TGTGCCAGCAGCCAACCGGGACGGGAAATTTACGAGCAGTACTTC. Translation gives CASSQPGREIYEQYF. Full variable domain (rest looked up from reference TRBV11-1 and TRBJ2-7): EAEVAQSPRYKITEKSQAVAFWCDPISGHATLYWYRQILGQGPELLVQFQDESVVDDSQLPKDRFSAERLKGVDSTLKIQPAELGDSAMYLCASSQPGREIYEQYFGPGTRLTVT.

CDR3 nucleotide sequence: TGTGCCAGCAGCGCTTTCGGTTTAGCTAACTATGGCTACACCTTC. Encoded protein: CASSAFGLANYGYTF. The chain joins TRBV6-4 to TRBJ1-2; D not resolved. Germline CDR1 is MRHNA and CDR2 is SNTAGT. The CDR3 loop spans 15 amino acids. V was cut by 6 bases and J by 0 bases, with 14 bases left in between.

There are many counts of this clone. The identical CDR3 is also encoded by other nucleotide sequences in the sample. The rearrangement links TRBV6-1 to TRBJ1-5; D ambiguous. V lost 2 bases and J lost 2, with 4 bases in between. The CDR3 extends over 13 amino acids. In germline, CDR1 is MNHNS, CDR2 SASEGT. This CDR3 reads CASSEWGNQPQHF. The CDR3 DNA is TGTGCCAGCAGTGAATGGGGCAATCAGCCCCAGCATTTT.

The genes are TRBV5-1 and TRBJ2-2; D unresolved. Germline assignment: CDR1 SGHRS and CDR2 YFSETQ. V was shortened by 0 bases and J by 5 bases, with 14 bases between the two germline ends. The CDR3 loop spans 16 amino acids. CDR3 in amino acids: CASSLVAAATTGELFF. The CDR3 nucleotides are TGCGCCAGCAGCTTGGTAGCAGCAGCTACAACCGGGGAGCTGTTTTTT. The full variable domain, with the rest looked up from reference TRBV5-1 and TRBJ2-2, is KAGVTQTPRYLIKTRGQQVTLSCSPISGHRSVSWYQQTPGQGLQFLFEYFSETQRNKGNFPGRFSGRQFSNSRSEMNVSTLELGDSALYLCASSLVAAATTGELFFGEGSRLTVL.

This clone was seen many times. This rearrangement joins TRBV28 to TRBJ2-3; D is possibly TRBD1 or TRBD2 (6 bases each). The germline V gene has CDR1 MDHEN and CDR2 SYDVKM. This CDR3 contains 14 residues. Trimming stripped 5 bases from V and 2 bases from J, with 11 bases between. The CDR3 loop reads CASSPRGATDTQYF. CDR3 sequence (DNA): TGTGCCAGCAGTCCTAGGGGGGCCACAGATACGCAGTATTTT.

The J gene is TRBJ2-5, the V gene TRBV27; TRBD2 might be the D (6 bases). The germline V and J ends were trimmed by 5 bases and 7 bases, with 23 bases remaining between them. The CDR3 is 16 amino acids. CDR1 is MNHEY, CDR2 SMNVEV, per germline (reference sequence). Written as DNA, the CDR3 is TGTGCCAGCAGTCCTACCGCCGGGACTCCAGAGGGGACCCAGTACTTC. Its translation is CASSPTAGTPEGTQYF.

The rearrangement joins TRBV5-1 to TRBJ1-1; D is possibly TRBD1 (5 bases). The CDR3 has 15 amino acids. V lost 0 bases and J 0 bases, leaving 9 bases between the germline ends. The germline V gene has CDR1 SGHRS and CDR2 YFSETQ. The CDR3: CASSLETAMNTEAFF. CDR3 DNA sequence: TGCGCCAGCAGCTTGGAGACAGCCATGAACACTGAAGCTTTCTTT.

The chain carries TRBV5-5 and TRBJ2-1, with D uncertain. This CDR3 is 13 amino acids long. Germline CDR1 SGHKS, CDR2 YYEKEE (reference sequence). V gave up 4 bases and J gave up 10 bases, with 15 bases separating them. The CDR3 coding sequence is TGTGCCAGCAGCCTTCCCTATGGGCTAGAGCAGTTCTTC. Translated: CASSLPYGLEQFF.

Many counts were recorded for this clone. The V gene is TRBV6-6, the J gene TRBJ1-2; tentative D call: TRBD1 (6 bases). The V and J ends lost 4 bases and 4 bases respectively, with 19 bases between them. Germline V lookup: CDR1 MNHNY, CDR2 SVGAGI (reference sequence). This CDR3 is 16 amino acids long. The CDR3 loop reads CASSSDRSLLPYGYTF. The CDR3 region has the DNA TGTGCCAGCAGTTCAGACAGGTCATTACTACCCTATGGCTACACCTTC.

V gene TRBV18 combines with J gene TRBJ2-1; no reliable D call. The V end lost 2 bases, the J end lost 5 bases, and 13 bases lay between the germline ends. CDR3 size: 15 residues. Germline CDR1 is KGHSH and CDR2 is LQKENI. The chain's CDR3 is CASSPKYSSDNEQFF. CDR3 nucleotides: TGTGCCAGCTCACCAAAGTACTCGAGCGACAATGAGCAGTTCTTC.

The CDR3 nucleotides read TGTGCCAGCTCGAGATATAGCAATCAGCCCCAGCATTTT. Its translation is CASSRYSNQPQHF. V and J are TRBV28 and TRBJ1-5; D gene ambiguous. CDR3 length equals 13 residues. The germline V and J ends were trimmed by 8 bases and 0 bases, with 8 bases remaining between them. From germline, CDR1 is MDHEN and CDR2 SYDVKM.

This clone was found many times. The rearrangement links TRBV19 to TRBJ2-5; 7 bases align to TRBD2. Germline V gives CDR1 LNHDA, CDR2 SQIVND (reference sequence). V was clipped by 6 bases and J by 5 bases; unmatched bases: 6. The CDR3 is 13 residues long. This CDR3 is CASRSSGWETQYF. The CDR3 DNA sequence: TGTGCCAGTAGGTCTAGCGGCTGGGAGACCCAGTACTTC.

This chain uses TRBV5-8 with TRBJ1-2, with D perhaps matching TRBD1 (5 bases). The V end lost 6 bases, the J end lost 2 bases, and 20 bases lay between the germline ends. Germline V lookup: CDR1 SGHTS, CDR2 YDEGEE. This CDR3 is 16 amino acids long. Written as DNA, the CDR3 is TGTGCCAGCAAATGGGGGGTGGACAATCAGAACTATGGCTACACCTTC. It encodes CASKWGVDNQNYGYTF.

V is TRBV7-9 and J is TRBJ1-1; D unclear. Germline V gene lookup returns CDR1 SEHNR and CDR2 FQNEAQ (reference sequence). With 2 bases removed from V and 5 bases from J, the gap between germline ends came to 12 bases. The CDR3 is made up of 14 amino acids. CDR3 bases: TGTGCCAGCAGCTTACAAGTGTCCGGAACTGAAGCTTTCTTT. Encoded protein: CASSLQVSGTEAFF.

This clone appeared many times. V gene TRBV4-2 combines with J gene TRBJ2-5, with a weak D call TRBD1 (6 bases). The CDR3 sequence is 16 residues long. Germline loops: CDR1 LGHNA, CDR2 YNFKEQ. V gave up 0 bases and J gave up 4 bases, with 15 bases separating them. CDR3 region: CASSQDVVRGRETQYF. CDR3 DNA sequence: TGTGCCAGCAGCCAAGATGTTGTCAGGGGACGAGAGACCCAGTACTTC.

V is TRBV5-8 and J is TRBJ2-5, with 10 bases that match TRBD1. Per the germline V gene, CDR1 is SGHTS and CDR2 is YDEGEE. The length of the CDR3 is 16 residues. With V trimmed by 0 bases and J by 3 bases, 5 bases remained unmatched. The CDR3 reads CASSLGSGTGEETQYF. CDR3 sequence (DNA): TGTGCCAGCAGCTTGGGTTCCGGGACAGGGGAAGAGACCCAGTACTTC.

This clone was seen a handful of times. The CDR3, as DNA: TGCGCCAGCATGTTGGCGGGAGGGATTTACAATGAGCAGTTCTTC. It yields the protein CASMLAGGIYNEQFF. The chain is built from TRBV5-1 and TRBJ2-1; 9 bases map to TRBD2. V was clipped by 6 bases and J by 4 bases; unmatched bases: 8. This CDR3 comprises 15 residues. Per the germline V gene, CDR1 is SGHRS and CDR2 is YFSETQ.

There are a few counts of this clone. This rearrangement joins TRBV2 to TRBJ2-1; D possibly corresponds to TRBD2 (6 bases). The CDR3 is 16 residues long. The V end was cut by 8 bases, the J end by 0 bases, with 17 bases between. The germline gives CDR1 SNHLY, CDR2 FYNNEI. CDR3 sequence reads: CASVPTAGSSYNEQFF. CDR3 in DNA: TGTGCCAGCGTTCCCACAGCGGGCAGCTCCTACAATGAGCAGTTCTTC.